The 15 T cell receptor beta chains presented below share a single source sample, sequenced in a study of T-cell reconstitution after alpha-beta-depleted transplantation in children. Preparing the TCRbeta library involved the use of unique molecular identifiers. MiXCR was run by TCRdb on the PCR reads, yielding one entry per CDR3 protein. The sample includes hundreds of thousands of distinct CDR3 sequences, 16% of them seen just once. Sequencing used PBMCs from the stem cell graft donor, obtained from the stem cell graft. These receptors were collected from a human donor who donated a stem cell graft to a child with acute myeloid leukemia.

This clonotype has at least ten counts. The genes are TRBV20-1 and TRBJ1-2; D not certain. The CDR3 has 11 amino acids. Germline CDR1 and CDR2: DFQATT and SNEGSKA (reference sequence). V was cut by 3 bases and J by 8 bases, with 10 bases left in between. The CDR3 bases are TGCAGTGCTAGTGTACCAGCGGGCTACACCTTC. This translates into CSASVPAGYTF.

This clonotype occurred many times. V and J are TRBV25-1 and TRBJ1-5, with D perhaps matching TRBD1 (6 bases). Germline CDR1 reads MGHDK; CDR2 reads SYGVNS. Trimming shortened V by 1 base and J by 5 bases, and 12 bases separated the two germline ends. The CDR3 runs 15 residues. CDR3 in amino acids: CASSESSRGDQPQHF. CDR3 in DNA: TGTGCCAGCAGTGAATCGAGCAGGGGCGATCAGCCCCAGCATTTT.

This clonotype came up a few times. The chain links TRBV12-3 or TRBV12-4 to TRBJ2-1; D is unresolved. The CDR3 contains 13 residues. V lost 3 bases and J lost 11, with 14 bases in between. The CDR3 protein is CASSFKAVQKQFF. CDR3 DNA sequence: TGTGCCAGCAGTTTTAAGGCCGTACAAAAGCAGTTCTTC.

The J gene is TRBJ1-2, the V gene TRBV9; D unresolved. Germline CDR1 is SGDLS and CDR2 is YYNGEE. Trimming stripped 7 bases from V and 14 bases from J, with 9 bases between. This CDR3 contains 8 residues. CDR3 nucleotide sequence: TGTGCCAGCTCCCCTCAAACCTTC. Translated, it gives CASSPQTF.

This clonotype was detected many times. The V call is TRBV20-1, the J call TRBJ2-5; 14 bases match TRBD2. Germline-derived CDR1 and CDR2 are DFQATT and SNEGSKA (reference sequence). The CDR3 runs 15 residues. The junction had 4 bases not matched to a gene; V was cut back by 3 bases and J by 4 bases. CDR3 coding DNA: TGCAGTGCTAGTGTTGGGACTAGCGGGGGAGAGACCCAGTACTTC. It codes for CSASVGTSGGETQYF.

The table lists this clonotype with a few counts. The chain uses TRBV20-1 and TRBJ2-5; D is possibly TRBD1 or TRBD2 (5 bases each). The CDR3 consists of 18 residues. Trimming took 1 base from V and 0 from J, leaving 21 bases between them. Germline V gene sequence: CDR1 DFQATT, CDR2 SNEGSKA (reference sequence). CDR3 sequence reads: CSARGLKRDVGYQETQYF. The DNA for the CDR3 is TGCAGTGCTAGAGGCCTAAAAAGGGACGTGGGATACCAAGAGACCCAGTACTTC.

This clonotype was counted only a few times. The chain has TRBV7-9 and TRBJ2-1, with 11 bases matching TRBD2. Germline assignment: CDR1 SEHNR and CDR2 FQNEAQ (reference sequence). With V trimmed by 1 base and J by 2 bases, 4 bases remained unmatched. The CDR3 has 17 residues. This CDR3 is CASSLDSGGAPYNEQFF. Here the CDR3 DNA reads TGTGCCAGCAGCTTAGATAGCGGGGGGGCTCCCTACAATGAGCAGTTCTTC.

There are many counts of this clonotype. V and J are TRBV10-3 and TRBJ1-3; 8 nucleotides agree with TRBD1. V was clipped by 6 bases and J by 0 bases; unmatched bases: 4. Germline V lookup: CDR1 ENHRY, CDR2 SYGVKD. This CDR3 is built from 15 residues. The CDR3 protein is CAIRKTGDSGNTIYF. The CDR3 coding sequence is TGTGCCATCAGGAAGACAGGGGACTCTGGAAACACCATATATTTT.

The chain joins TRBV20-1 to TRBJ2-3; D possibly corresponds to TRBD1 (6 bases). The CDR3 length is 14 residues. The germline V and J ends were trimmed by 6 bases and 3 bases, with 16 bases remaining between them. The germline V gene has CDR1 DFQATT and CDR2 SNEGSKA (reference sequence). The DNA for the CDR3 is TGCAGTGCATCACAAGGGGGTTGGACAGATACGCAGTATTTT. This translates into CSASQGGWTDTQYF.

In nucleotides, the CDR3 is TGTGCCACCAGCTTTCCCTCCGACCGGAACACTGAAGCTTTCTTT. Its protein product is CATSFPSDRNTEAFF. The chain carries TRBV15 and TRBJ1-1, with D uncertain. V was cut by 5 bases and J by 1 base, with 14 bases left in between. This CDR3 comprises 15 residues. Per germline, CDR1 LNHNV and CDR2 YYDKDF (reference sequence).

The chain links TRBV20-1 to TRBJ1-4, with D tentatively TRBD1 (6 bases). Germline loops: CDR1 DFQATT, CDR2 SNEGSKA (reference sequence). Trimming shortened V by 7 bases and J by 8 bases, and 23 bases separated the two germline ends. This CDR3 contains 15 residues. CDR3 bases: TGCAGTGTCCCGAAGGGCGGGGGCTTCGGGGAAAAACTGTTTTTT. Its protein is CSVPKGGGFGEKLFF.

For the CDR3, the DNA is TGTGCCATCAGTGAGACGATTCAGGCCGGCTACGAGCAGTACTTC. Amino acid sequence: CAISETIQAGYEQYF. The chain couples TRBV10-3 to TRBJ2-7; D not certain. Trimming shortened V by 2 bases and J by 3 bases, and 14 bases separated the two germline ends. This CDR3 contains 15 residues. CDR1 and CDR2 from the germline V gene are ENHRY and SYGVKD.

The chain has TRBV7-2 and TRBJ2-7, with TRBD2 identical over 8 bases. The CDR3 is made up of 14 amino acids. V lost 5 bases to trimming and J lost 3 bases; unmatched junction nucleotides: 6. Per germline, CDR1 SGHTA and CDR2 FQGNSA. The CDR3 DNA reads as TGTGCCAGCAGCACCGGGGGGGGGAACTACGAGCAGTACTTC. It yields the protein CASSTGGGNYEQYF.

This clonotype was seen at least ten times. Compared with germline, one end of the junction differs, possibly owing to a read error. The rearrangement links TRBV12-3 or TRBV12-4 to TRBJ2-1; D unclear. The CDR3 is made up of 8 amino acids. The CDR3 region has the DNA TGTGCCAGCAGTTCAACACTCTTC. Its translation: CASSSTLF.

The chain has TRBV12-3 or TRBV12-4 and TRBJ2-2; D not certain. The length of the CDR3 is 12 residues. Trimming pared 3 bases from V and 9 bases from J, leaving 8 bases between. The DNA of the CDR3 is TGTGCCAGCAGTTTCCTCTCCAGGGAGCTGTTTTTT. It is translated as CASSFLSRELFF.